This T cell receptor (beta chain) emerged from a study of shared clonotypes between healthy human individuals. Study-wide context: The study used three CD4 naive, three CD4 memory, two CD8 naive and one CD8 memory plate per donor.

V was shortened by 5 bases and J by 0 bases, with 5 bases between the two germline ends. From germline, CDR1 is WSHSY and CDR2 SAAADI. This CDR3 has 12 residues. Only CD45RO-negative cells positively selected for CCR7 counted as naive CD8 cells, so terminally differentiated effector memory CD45RA+ cells were excluded. General study findings and limits: Naive subsets generally exceeded memory subsets in estimated richness. An effect of sequencing depth on clonotype sharing among donors was expected.

This table comes from immunoSEQ multiplex PCR, and its TCRdb copy is limited to in-frame clones, with some not included. This sample carries about 2.1 million clones, approximately 94% of them seen once, and the ten largest clones take under 2%. In the case of this clone: Its target is not known.

The chain carries TRBV10-2 and TRBJ2-7; no firm D call. The sequence was obtained from a man aged 18 to 30 in good health. Some clones in this sample may be carry-over from other donors' samples. Sequenced: naive CD8+ T cells from PBMCs. CDR3 coding DNA: TGCGCCAGCAGTAGAAGCTCCTACGAGCAGTACTTC. It is translated as CASSRSSYEQYF.